This TCR beta chain was observed in a study of blood T cell repertoires in COVID-19. Germline loops: CDR1 GTSNPN, CDR2 SVGIG (reference sequence). The CDR3 is 15 amino acids. Trimming cost V 0 bases and J 5 bases, with 13 bases left between them. Measured with immunoSEQ multiplex PCR; TCRdb has only the in-frame clones, and not every one. The sample lists more than 300,000 clones, roughly four fifths seen once, with approximately 5.4% in the top ten. The chain combines TRBV30 with TRBJ2-2; D not certain. This clonotype was sampled from a woman in her forties or fifties who had recovered from COVID-19. The sample taken for sequencing was PBMCs or T cells enriched from blood (not recorded which). CDR3: CAWSVLSSSTGELFF. For the CDR3, the DNA is TGTGCCTGGAGTGTACTGTCTAGTAGTACCGGGGAGCTGTTTTTT. The full variable domain, rest sourced from reference TRBV30 and TRBJ2-2, is SQTIHQWPATLVQPVGSPLSLECTVEGTSNPNLYWYRQAAGRGLQLLFYSVGIGQISSEVPQNLSASRPQDRQFILSSKKLLLSDSGFYLCAWSVLSSSTGELFFGEGSRLTVL.